This record looks at one T cell receptor beta chain sequence and its context. The antigen is not known. The data stem from a study of T cells in localized non-small cell lung cancer. Findings and limits, study-wide: For the top 100 tumor clones, a median roughly 56 also appeared in adjacent lung. There was an association of higher blood T cell density with longer overall survival. Sequencing, confined to only one tumor region, leaves heterogeneity possible.

Germline CDR1 is LNHDA and CDR2 is SQIVND (reference sequence). With 9 bases removed from V and 0 bases from J, the gap between germline ends came to 12 bases. CDR3 length: 14 amino acids. Profiled with immunoSEQ multiplex PCR; TCRdb holds only in-frame clones, not every one. Of roughly 58,000 clones in the sample, 81% were seen once. This TCR was recovered from a man aged 35 to 70 with stage II lung adenocarcinoma. Material: PBMCs, obtained before any cancer treatment. This sequence joins TRBV19 and TRBJ1-5; tentative D call: TRBD1 (5 bases). CDR3 bases: TGTGCCAGCCTGGGACCGAATAGCAATCAGCCCCAGCATTTT. This encodes CASLGPNSNQPQHF.